This is a list of T cell receptor beta chains from one sample in a study of T cell responses to AZD1222 COVID-19 vaccine. Measured with immunoSEQ multiplex PCR; TCRdb has only the in-frame clones, and not every one. This table has around 130,000 clones, roughly nine tenths appearing once. The sample in question was peripheral blood, obtained 28 days after the second dose of the MenACWY control vaccine. The receptors shown here come from an adult who received the MenACWY meningococcal vaccine as a control. CDR3s include the opening cysteine and the closing phenylalanine or tryptophan. D genes are given only for firm matches. Not every row has a clone size; where given, it reads once, few, many or a size class.

TRBJ1-2,-,-,TRBV6-5,TGTGCCAGCAGTCTTTGGGGATTTGGTGGCTACACCTTC,CASSLWGFGGYTF
TRBJ2-1,-,-,TRBV19,TGTGCCAGTAGTAGCGCGACCCTCTACAATGAGCAGTTCTTC,CASSSATLYNEQFF
TRBJ1-1,-,-,TRBV12-3/TRBV12-4,TGTGGCTCTAATGCAGGGCAAAACACTGAAGCTTTCTTT,CGSNAGQNTEAFF
TRBJ2-2,-,few,TRBV28,TGTGCCAGCAGTTGGGGCGGGGGCGAGCCGGAGCTGTTTTTT,CASSWGGGEPELFF
TRBJ2-3,TRBD2,-,TRBV5-1,TGCGCCAGCAGCGGGGCCGGGACTATACGCACAGATACGCAGTATTTT,CASSGAGTIRTDTQYF
TRBJ1-1,TRBD1,-,TRBV5-1,TGCGCCAGCAGCTTGGGGGGACAGGCTTTTGAAGCTTTCTTT,CASSLGGQAFEAFF
TRBJ2-2,-,once,TRBV19,TGTGCCAGTAGTAGGAGGGCCGGGGAGCTGTTTTTT,CASSRRAGELFF
TRBJ2-6,TRBD1,-,TRBV4-1,TGCGCCAGCAGCCTAGAGGGACAGCAGGTCTTTTCTGGGGCCAACGTCCTGACTTTC,CASSLEGQQVFSGANVLTF
TRBJ2-3,-,-,TRBV9,TGTGCCAGCAGCGTACAGGGGACAGATACGCAGTATTTT,CASSVQGTDTQYF
TRBJ2-5,-,once,TRBV5-4,TGTGCCAGCAGCTTGGGGGGAGTGCGGCAAGAGACCCAGTACTTC,CASSLGGVRQETQYF
TRBJ1-1,TRBD1,-,TRBV28,TGTGCCAGCAGTCCGCCTACAGGGGTTGGTGAAGCTTTCTTT,CASSPPTGVGEAFF
TRBJ1-2,-,-,TRBV6-5,TGTGCCAGCAGTTACTCGGCGGGACTTGAGTTTGGCTACACCTTC,CASSYSAGLEFGYTF
TRBJ2-2,TRBD2,-,TRBV19,TGTGCCAGTAAATGGCGGGAGATCACCGGGGAGCTGTTTTTT,CASKWREITGELFF
TRBJ1-1,-,-,TRBV28,TGTGCCAGCAGTTTGGTACAGGAGAACACTGAAGCTTTCTTT,CASSLVQENTEAFF
TRBJ2-7,-,-,TRBV5-5,TGTGCCAGCAGCTTGGAACTGACTACCTCCTACGAGCAGTACTTC,CASSLELTTSYEQYF
TRBJ1-1,-,-,TRBV30,TGTGCCTGCTTCACCTTGTGGGGCCCCGGGGCTTTCTTT,CACFTLWGPGAFF
TRBJ2-2,TRBD2,-,TRBV10-3,TGTGCCATCAGTGAGAACCTAGCGGGGAACACCGGGGAGCTGTTTTTT,CAISENLAGNTGELFF
TRBJ2-3,-,-,TRBV18,TGTGCCAGCTCAAGAGGGACGGTTAGCACAGATACGCAGTATTTT,CASSRGTVSTDTQYF
TRBJ2-7,-,-,TRBV12-3/TRBV12-4,TGTGCCAGCAGCATATCCTACGAGCAGTACTTC,CASSISYEQYF
TRBJ1-1,-,-,TRBV7-2,TGTGCCAGCAGCTTTCCGGGGGCTGAAGCTTTCTTT,CASSFPGAEAFF
TRBJ2-2,-,-,TRBV29-1,TGCAGCGTTCTTCCAGTCGACGGGGAGCTGTTTTTT,CSVLPVDGELFF
TRBJ2-3,-,-,TRBV7-2,TGTGCCAGCAGCTTAAGGGGGGGGGCCGCAGATACGCAGTATTTT,CASSLRGGAADTQYF
TRBJ2-1,TRBD2,once,TRBV10-2,TGCGCCAGCACGGTATTCGCGGGAGGGTACAATGAGCAGTTCTTC,CASTVFAGGYNEQFF
TRBJ2-5,TRBD2,-,TRBV7-2,TGTGCCAGCAGCCCAGCGGGGGTACAAGAGACCCAGTACTTC,CASSPAGVQETQYF
TRBJ2-6,-,few,TRBV10-3,TGTGCCATCAGTGAGTACGCTTTGGCAGGCTCTGGGGCCAACGTCCTGACTTTC,CAISEYALAGSGANVLTF
TRBJ2-7,-,-,TRBV6-6,TGTGCCAGCAGTCCTAGCTCCTACGAGCAGTACTTC,CASSPSSYEQYF
TRBJ1-2,-,-,TRBV4-3,TGCGCCAGCAGCCAAGACGGCTTTAACTATGGCTACACCTTC,CASSQDGFNYGYTF
TRBJ2-7,TRBD2,-,TRBV3-1/TRBV3-2,TGTGCCAGCAGCCTCGGTTTAGCGGGGGCCGAGCAGTACTTC,CASSLGLAGAEQYF
TRBJ2-5,-,-,TRBV11-3,TGTGCCAGCAGCTCGACCTCCCAGGGTTGGGAGACCCAGTACTTC,CASSSTSQGWETQYF
TRBJ2-5,-,-,TRBV6-1,TGTGCCAGCAGTGATAGGGGGGCGGAGACCCAGTACTTC,CASSDRGAETQYF
TRBJ1-2,-,-,TRBV4-3,TGCGCCAGCAGCCAAGATTTTACACCCCGTGGCTACACCTTC,CASSQDFTPRGYTF
TRBJ2-7,TRBD2,-,TRBV7-2,TGTGCCAGCAGCTTAGGTGGGACTAGCGGGACCGAGCAGTACTTC,CASSLGGTSGTEQYF
TRBJ1-5,-,-,TRBV29-1,TGCAGCGCTGGCAGGGATGCCAATCAGCCCCAGCATTTT,CSAGRDANQPQHF
TRBJ2-5,-,few,TRBV21-1,TGTGCCAGCAGCAGAACAGGGACAGCTGGCTGTAAGGAGACCCAGTACTTC,CASSRTGTAGCKETQYF
TRBJ1-4,-,-,TRBV28,TGTGCCAGCAGACAGGGTAATCGTGAAAAACTGTTTTTT,CASRQGNREKLFF
TRBJ2-1,-,-,TRBV3-1/TRBV3-2,TGTGCCAGCAGCCAAGATGGGCAGTACAATGAGCAGTTCTTC,CASSQDGQYNEQFF
TRBJ1-6,-,-,TRBV28,TGTGCCAGCAGTTCAGGACAGTACTATAATTCACCCCTCCACTTT,CASSSGQYYNSPLHF
TRBJ1-1,-,-,TRBV5-1,TGCGCCAGCCGTCGGACAGAGAACACTGAAGCTTTCTTT,CASRRTENTEAFF
TRBJ1-5,-,-,TRBV5-1,TGCGCCAGCAGCTTGGGGGCAGGGGTCCAGCCCCAGCATTTT,CASSLGAGVQPQHF
TRBJ2-7,-,-,TRBV7-2,TGTGCCAGCAGCTTAGTAGGAGACGCCTCCTACGAGCAGTACTTC,CASSLVGDASYEQYF
TRBJ2-1,-,-,TRBV6-1,TGTGCCAGCAGTGAAGTCCCCTCAGTGGGCAATGAGCAGTTCTTC,CASSEVPSVGNEQFF
TRBJ1-2,TRBD1,-,TRBV5-6,TGTGCCAGCAGCGGGGGACAGGGTAACTATGGCTACACCTTC,CASSGGQGNYGYTF
TRBJ1-4,-,once,TRBV2,TGTGCCAGCAGCAGGACCCGGGAAGGACGGGAAAAACTGTTTTTT,CASSRTREGREKLFF
TRBJ1-5,-,-,TRBV20-1,TGCAGTGCTAGTCCCGGGAGCAATCAGCCCCAGCATTTT,CSASPGSNQPQHF
TRBJ2-1,-,-,TRBV7-3,TGTGCCAGCAGCCGAAGTCCGGTTCCGCCCAGCAATGAGCAGTTCTTC,CASSRSPVPPSNEQFF
TRBJ2-3,TRBD2,once,TRBV4-3,TGCGCCAGCAGCCCCCAGGGACTAGCGGGGGGGTTCAACGCTAGCACAGATACGCAGTATTTT,CASSPQGLAGGFNASTDTQYF
TRBJ2-7,-,few,TRBV11-1,TGTGCCAGCGCGGAGGGGAGCTCCTACGAGCAGTACTTC,CASAEGSSYEQYF
TRBJ1-5,-,few,TRBV4-3,TGCGCCAGCAGCCAAAATCCGCGGGATAATCAGCCCCAGCATTTT,CASSQNPRDNQPQHF
TRBJ1-4,-,-,TRBV5-1,TGCGCCAGCAGCTCCGGGGGACGTAAAGGGGAAAAACTGTTTTTT,CASSSGGRKGEKLFF
TRBJ2-3,-,-,TRBV14,TGTGCCAGCAGCCAAGATCAGCCGGCCCTTCCAGATACGCAGTATTTT,CASSQDQPALPDTQYF